The 26 T cell receptor beta chains in this list originate from one sample, sequenced in a study of cytomegalovirus exposure and HLA in healthy donors. Profiling relied on immunoSEQ multiplex PCR, and the TCRdb table lists in-frame clones only, not all of them. The table records about 110,000 clones, approximately 87% of them present only once. The sample taken for sequencing was PBMCs. The receptor set was obtained from a woman aged 25 to 45 in good health and CMV-seropositive.

The rearrangement links TRBV29-1 to TRBJ2-3; 15 bases map to TRBD2. The trim removed 5 bases at V and 5 bases at J, leaving 5 bases unmatched. The CDR3 is 15 amino acids. The germline V gene encodes CDR1 SQVTM and CDR2 ANQGSEA. The CDR3: CSVTGTSGGKDTQYF. Here the CDR3 DNA reads TGCAGCGTTACCGGGACTAGCGGGGGGAAAGATACGCAGTATTTT.

V gene TRBV6-8 combines with J gene TRBJ2-5, with 10 bases that match TRBD1. The CDR3 runs 14 residues. J lost 5 bases, V lost 7 bases, and 7 bases had no gene match. From germline, CDR1 is MNHGY and CDR2 SAAAGT. The CDR3 DNA follows: TGTGCCAGCAATAAGACAGGGGGCCGGGAGACCCAGTACTTC. It encodes CASNKTGGRETQYF.

The chain couples TRBV5-1 to TRBJ2-1; the match to TRBD2 covers 13 bases. This CDR3 contains 16 residues. V lost 4 bases and J lost 8; bases outside the gene matches: 9. Germline V CDR1 and CDR2: SGHRS, YFSETQ. DNA for the CDR3: TGCGCCAGCAGCCCCGGGACTAGCGGGATTCGGGATGAGCAGTTCTTC. Protein sequence: CASSPGTSGIRDEQFF.

This clone showed up just once. This sequence joins TRBV13 and TRBJ2-2; D possibly corresponds to TRBD2 (6 bases). V gave up 5 bases and J gave up 1 base, with 20 bases separating them. Germline CDR1 reads PRHDT; CDR2 reads FYEKMQ (reference sequence). The CDR3 totals 18 residues. CDR3 sequence (DNA): TGTGCCAGCAGCCCTAGCATAACCGGGACTCAGAACACCGGGGAGCTGTTTTTT. Protein product: CASSPSITGTQNTGELFF.

The V gene is TRBV7-2, the J gene TRBJ2-3, with no clear D. Germline V lookup: CDR1 SGHTA, CDR2 FQGNSA. The CDR3 sequence is 15 residues long. The germline V and J ends were trimmed by 5 bases and 0 bases, with 12 bases remaining between them. CDR3 region: CASSPRWRSTDTQYF. CDR3 DNA sequence: TGTGCCAGCAGCCCCCGCTGGAGAAGCACAGATACGCAGTATTTT.

The chain links TRBV4-3 to TRBJ2-7; D unresolved. Per germline, CDR1 LGHNA and CDR2 YSLEER. The CDR3 has 16 amino acids. Trimming took off 0 bases at V and 4 bases at J, with 16 bases between the two ends. For the CDR3, the DNA is TGCGCCAGCAGCCAAGATGTCGCAGGAAGAGTATACGAGCAGTACTTC. Translation gives CASSQDVAGRVYEQYF.

V and J are TRBV6-5 and TRBJ2-7, with 7 bases aligning to TRBD2. J lost 6 bases, V lost 2 bases, and 7 bases had no gene match. Germline V gives CDR1 MNHEY, CDR2 SVGAGI. The CDR3 contains 14 residues. CDR3: CASSYGAGAIEQYF. The CDR3 nucleotides read TGTGCCAGCAGTTACGGGGCGGGAGCAATCGAGCAGTACTTC.

The chain couples TRBV11-2 to TRBJ2-1; TRBD2 aligns across 7 bases. Trimming cost V 4 bases and J 6 bases; bases outside gene matches: 6. Germline assignment: CDR1 SGHAT and CDR2 FQNNGV. This CDR3 is 14 amino acids long. CDR3 coding DNA: TGTGCCAGCAGCTCAGGACTAGGAGGCAATGAGCAGTTCTTC. This sequence encodes CASSSGLGGNEQFF.

The V call is TRBV5-1, the J call TRBJ2-1, with D perhaps matching TRBD2 (6 bases). V was shortened by 1 base and J by 6 bases, with 11 bases between the two germline ends. Per germline, CDR1 SGHRS and CDR2 YFSETQ. The CDR3 totals 14 residues. This CDR3 is CASSLREVINEQFF. DNA of the CDR3: TGCGCCAGCAGCTTGAGGGAGGTTATCAATGAGCAGTTCTTC.

The chain employs TRBV14 and TRBJ2-1; a possible D gene is TRBD1 (6 bases). Trimming removed 1 base at V and 6 bases at J, with 10 bases between. From germline, CDR1 is SGHDN and CDR2 FVKESK. The CDR3 is made up of 14 amino acids. CDR3 sequence (DNA): TGTGCCAGCAGCCAAGGGGGGCGTGGCAATGAGCAGTTCTTC. This encodes CASSQGGRGNEQFF.

J is TRBJ2-1 and V is TRBV6-6, with 10 bases lining up with TRBD2. The V gene end was trimmed by 5 bases and the J gene end by 3 bases; junction bases not matched to a gene: 4. CDR3 size: 15 residues. Germline V CDR1 and CDR2: MNHNY, SVGAGI (reference sequence). CDR3 protein: CASSAGTSDYNEQFF. As DNA, the CDR3 is TGTGCCAGCAGTGCCGGGACTAGCGACTACAATGAGCAGTTCTTC.

This chain uses TRBV28 with TRBJ2-3; 9 bases agree with TRBD2. Per germline, CDR1 MDHEN and CDR2 SYDVKM. The trim removed 3 bases at V and 8 bases at J, leaving 9 bases unmatched. The CDR3 loop spans 15 amino acids. The CDR3 loop is CASSFRREGLGTQYF. Written as DNA, the CDR3 is TGTGCCAGCAGTTTTAGGCGGGAGGGCCTAGGTACGCAGTATTTT.

A remark on this clone: Germline is not matched at one junction end, which may reflect a read error. J is TRBJ1-2 and V is TRBV29-1; D uncertain. The CDR3 covers 11 residues. Germline loops: CDR1 SQVTM, CDR2 ANQGSEA. The CDR3, as DNA: TGCAGCGGGCTCGTCGGGGAAGCCTTCCTCTTC. Protein sequence: CSGLVGEAFLF.

Comments on this clone: One end of the junction fails to match germline, which may point to a read error. J is TRBJ1-1 and V is TRBV18, with D possibly matching TRBD1 (5 bases). CDR1 KGHSH and CDR2 LQKENI come from the germline V gene. The CDR3 covers 14 residues. The CDR3 here is CASSPRQLNTEAFF. CDR3 nucleotide sequence: TGTGCCAGCTCACCGCGACAGCTGAATACTGAAGCTTTCTTT.

The V and J genes are TRBV6-5 and TRBJ1-4; D possibly corresponds to TRBD1 (6 bases). The germline V gene encodes CDR1 MNHEY and CDR2 SVGAGI. The CDR3 has 14 residues. Trimming pared 5 bases from V and 0 bases from J, leaving 7 bases between. This chain's CDR3 is CASSRTATNEKLFF. CDR3 nucleotides: TGTGCCAGCAGTCGGACAGCAACTAATGAAAAACTGTTTTTT.

V is TRBV7-2 and J is TRBJ2-7; possibly TRBD1 for D (5 bases). Per the germline V gene, CDR1 is SGHTA and CDR2 is FQGNSA. CDR3 length equals 15 residues. Trimming took 2 bases from V and 2 from J, leaving 13 bases between them. CDR3 amino acids: CASSLKLETAYEQYF. CDR3 nucleotide sequence: TGTGCCAGCAGCTTAAAACTTGAGACAGCCTACGAGCAGTACTTC. Variable domain in full (rest from reference TRBV7-2 and TRBJ2-7): GAGVSQSPSNKVTEKGKDVELRCDPISGHTALYWYRQSLGQGLEFLIYFQGNSAPDKSGLPSDRFSAERTGGSVSTLTIQRTQQEDSAVYLCASSLKLETAYEQYFGPGTRLTVT.

The chain carries TRBV7-2 and TRBJ2-2; 13 bases map to TRBD2. Germline trimming cut 0 bases from V and 4 bases from J; bases unmatched to any gene: 5. There are 18 residues in the CDR3. Germline V gene lookup returns CDR1 SGHTA and CDR2 FQGNSA. The CDR3 bases are TGTGCCAGCAGCTTAGCACTAGCGGGGGGGCGAGGCACCGGGGAGCTGTTTTTT. It specifies CASSLALAGGRGTGELFF.

J is TRBJ2-3 and V is TRBV13, with 14 bases identical to TRBD2. V gave up 4 bases and J gave up 6 bases; unmatched junction bases: 9. CDR3 length: 17 residues. Germline CDR1 PRHDT, CDR2 FYEKMQ (reference sequence). In nucleotides, the CDR3 is TGTGCCAGCAGCTACCCGACTAGCGGGAGGGCCTGGGATACGCAGTATTTT. Its protein product is CASSYPTSGRAWDTQYF.

The genes are TRBV21-1 and TRBJ1-3; the table's D call, TRBD1, was not checked against the DNA. TRBV21-1 is a pseudogene segment. This CDR3 spans 18 amino acids. The CDR3 DNA sequence: TGTGCCAGCAGCAAAAGGGACAGAGAGACCTCTGTTGGAAACACCATATATTTT. It codes for CASSKRDRETSVGNTIYF.

The chain employs TRBV18 and TRBJ2-7, with D unresolved. V lost 0 bases and J 2 bases, leaving 5 bases between the germline ends. The CDR3 loop spans 13 amino acids. In germline, CDR1 is KGHSH, CDR2 LQKENI. The CDR3 here is CASSPPSTYEQYF. Here the CDR3 DNA reads TGTGCCAGCTCACCACCGTCTACCTACGAGCAGTACTTC.

This clone has just one count. The chain carries TRBV7-2 and TRBJ2-1, with 7 bases matching TRBD2. Trimming removed 3 bases from V and 9 bases from J; junction bases left unmatched: 11. Germline CDR1 reads SGHTA; CDR2 reads FQGNSA. The CDR3 is 15 amino acids. Here the CDR3 reads CASSFSIQGGLEQFF. DNA for the CDR3: TGTGCCAGCAGCTTTAGTATTCAGGGAGGGCTTGAGCAGTTCTTC.

The chain is built from TRBV5-1 and TRBJ2-7; maybe TRBD1 (6 bases). The CDR3 totals 15 residues. The germline V and J ends were trimmed by 0 bases and 3 bases, with 13 bases remaining between them. Germline V CDR1 and CDR2: SGHRS, YFSETQ. The CDR3 DNA reads as TGCGCCAGCAGCTTGGGGACAGTCGGAATCTACGAGCAGTACTTC. Translated: CASSLGTVGIYEQYF.

The chain recombines TRBV19 with TRBJ1-2; D remains ambiguous. The CDR3 contains 13 residues. The germline V gene has CDR1 LNHDA and CDR2 SQIVND (reference sequence). With 3 bases removed from V and 4 bases from J, the gap between germline ends came to 9 bases. As DNA, the CDR3 is TGTGCCAGTAGTATGACAAGTTCCTATGGCTACACCTTC. It yields the protein CASSMTSSYGYTF.

This sequence joins TRBV7-3 and TRBJ2-3, with 10 bases matching TRBD2. J lost 3 bases, V lost 5 bases, and 11 bases had no gene match. Looked up from germline, CDR1 is SGHTA and CDR2 is FQGTGA. CDR3 length equals 17 residues. The CDR3 DNA sequence: TGTGCCAGCAGCGAGGCTAGCGGGGGCAGGTGGACAGATACGCAGTATTTT. Its translation is CASSEASGGRWTDTQYF.

This chain connects TRBV6-6 to TRBJ1-6; D not certain. V lost 2 bases to trimming and J lost 6 bases, with 11 bases between them. In germline, CDR1 is MNHNY, CDR2 SVGAGI (reference sequence). CDR3 length: 15 amino acids. CDR3 DNA: TGTGCCAGCAGTTACCCCGAGATAACTAATTCACCCCTCCACTTT. Translation gives CASSYPEITNSPLHF.

V usage is TRBV30 and J usage is TRBJ1-4, with D hard to call. The CDR3 sequence is 14 residues long. CDR1 GTSNPN and CDR2 SVGIG come from the germline V gene (reference sequence). V lost 6 bases, J lost 7 bases, and 18 bases lay in between. For the CDR3, the DNA is TGTGCCTGCCTCAGGTCGAATCGGGGTGAAAAACTGTTTTTT. The encoded protein is CACLRSNRGEKLFF.